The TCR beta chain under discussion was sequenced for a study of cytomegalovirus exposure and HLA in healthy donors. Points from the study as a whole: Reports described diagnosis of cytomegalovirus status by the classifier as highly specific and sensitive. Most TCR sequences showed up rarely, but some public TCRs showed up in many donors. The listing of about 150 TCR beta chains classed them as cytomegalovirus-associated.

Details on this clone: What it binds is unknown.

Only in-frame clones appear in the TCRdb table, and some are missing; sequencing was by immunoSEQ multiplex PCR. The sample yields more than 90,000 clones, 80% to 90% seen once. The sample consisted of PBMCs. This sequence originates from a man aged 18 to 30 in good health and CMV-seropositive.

The CDR3 is CASSTSFTDTQYF. The CDR3 nucleotides are TGTGCCAGCAGCACATCCTTCACAGATACGCAGTATTTT. J is TRBJ2-3 and V is TRBV5-6; D unclear. V was shortened by 4 bases and J by 2 bases, with 8 bases between the two germline ends. Germline V gene sequence: CDR1 SGHDT, CDR2 YYEEEE. The CDR3 extends over 13 amino acids.